This is a list of T cell receptor beta chains from one sample in a study of T cell changes during pregnancy in multiple sclerosis. The method was immunoSEQ multiplex PCR; TCRdb's version includes in-frame clones alone and lacks a portion of them. The sample shows 80,000 to 100,000 clones, 90% to 95% of them seen only once. The sample in question was peripheral blood, obtained after pregnancy. The receptors stem from a female donor in good health, enrolled as a control in a pregnancy study. CDR3s include the opening cysteine and the closing phenylalanine or tryptophan. D genes are given only for firm matches. A clone size is listed for some rows: how often the clone was seen (once, few, many), or a class if it is expanded.

v_gene	abundance	d_gene	j_gene	CDR3nt	CDR3aa
TRBV7-8	NA	TRBD1	TRBJ1-5	TGTGCCAGCAGCCTAGGACAGGGGAGGGCCCAGCCCCAGCATTTT	CASSLGQGRAQPQHF
TRBV4-1	NA	TRBD1	TRBJ1-6	TGCGCCAGCAGCCAAACAGGGGCAGGGGCGATCAATTCACCCCTCCACTTT	CASSQTGAGAINSPLHF
TRBV10-2	NA	NA	TRBJ2-7	TGCGCCACCGCGGGTGCCTACGAGCAGTACTTC	CATAGAYEQYF
TRBV11-2	NA	NA	TRBJ2-7	TGTGCCAGCAGCTCCCCTTTGGGGTCCAGCGGATACGAGCAGTACTTC	CASSSPLGSSGYEQYF
TRBV27	NA	NA	TRBJ1-5	TGTGCCAGCAAGGCAGGTCGCTATAGCAATCAGCCCCAGCATTTT	CASKAGRYSNQPQHF
TRBV4-3	NA	TRBD2	TRBJ2-7	TGCGCCAGCAGCCAAGAAGCGGGTGCCGGCCGGGGGGTAAGGGAGCAGTACTTC	CASSQEAGAGRGVREQYF
TRBV19	few	TRBD1	TRBJ1-1	TGTGCCAGTAAAGGGCCACGGACAGGGGAGAACACTGAAGCTTTCTTT	CASKGPRTGENTEAFF
TRBV5-4	NA	NA	TRBJ1-2	TGTGCCAGCAGCTTGGGGAGAGAACTTGGCTACACCTTC	CASSLGRELGYTF
TRBV5-6	NA	NA	TRBJ1-5	TGTGCCAGCAGCTTGTCGGGGGGTGGCAATCAGCCCCAGCATTTT	CASSLSGGGNQPQHF
TRBV5-1	NA	NA	TRBJ2-5	TGCGCCAGCAGCTTCTTGGGGGGTCGCCAAGAGACCCAGTACTTC	CASSFLGGRQETQYF
TRBV7-6	NA	TRBD1	TRBJ2-3	TGTGCCAGCAGCTTAGAGGCGGCAGGGGGCATTAGAACAGATACGCAGTATTTT	CASSLEAAGGIRTDTQYF
TRBV4-3	NA	TRBD1	TRBJ1-2	TGCGCCAGCAGCCCATCCCCGGGGACAGGGGAGTCATACTATGGCTACACCTTC	CASSPSPGTGESYYGYTF
TRBV27	NA	NA	TRBJ1-2	TGTGCCAGCAGTTTGGCCGGGGACTATGGCTACACCTTC	CASSLAGDYGYTF
TRBV6-6	NA	NA	TRBJ1-5	TGTGCCAGCAACCTCGCCGGCGGGAATCAGCCCCAGCATTTT	CASNLAGGNQPQHF
TRBV7-2	NA	NA	TRBJ1-2	TGTGCCAGCAGCTCCATCGGGACAACCTATGGCTACACCTTC	CASSSIGTTYGYTF
TRBV2	NA	TRBD2	TRBJ2-5	TGTGCCAGCGGGCGGGGGGGCGATGAGACCCAGTACTTC	CASGRGGDETQYF
TRBV15	few	NA	TRBJ1-4	TGTGCCACCAGCAGCCGGGACTCCGGTAATGAAAAACTGTTTTTT	CATSSRDSGNEKLFF
TRBV4-3	NA	TRBD1	TRBJ1-2	TGCGCCAGCAGCCAAGGGACAGGGGGCGCCTATGGCTACACCTTC	CASSQGTGGAYGYTF
TRBV4-1	NA	TRBD1	TRBJ1-2	TGCGCCAGCAGCCAAGAGACGGGACAGCTCTATGGCTACACCTTC	CASSQETGQLYGYTF
TRBV5-8	NA	NA	TRBJ1-5	TGTGCCAGCAGCTTGGTGGGAGGGAATAGCAATCAGCCCCAGCATTTT	CASSLVGGNSNQPQHF
TRBV5-1	NA	TRBD2	TRBJ2-7	TGCGCCAGCAGTCCAGCGGGGGGTCGGGAGCAGTACTTC	CASSPAGGREQYF
TRBV7-8	NA	NA	TRBJ1-1	TGTGCCAGCAGCCAACCCCGTGGGCGCGGGGACACTGAAGCTTTCTTT	CASSQPRGRGDTEAFF
TRBV7-2	NA	NA	TRBJ2-3	TGTGCCAGCAGCTCTCAGGGACTCGGCACAGATACGCAGTATTTT	CASSSQGLGTDTQYF
TRBV15	NA	TRBD2	TRBJ2-7	TGTGCCACCAGCAGAGGGGTGCGGGGGGCCTACGAGCAGTACTTC	CATSRGVRGAYEQYF
TRBV11-2	once	NA	TRBJ1-1	TGTGCCAGCAGCGGGGACTCTGAGAGCCCTGTGGGAGCTTTCTTT	CASSGDSESPVGAFF
TRBV6-6	NA	NA	TRBJ1-5	TGTGCCAGTTCCTTGAGGTGGTCGGATAATCAGCCCCAGCATTTT	CASSLRWSDNQPQHF
TRBV6-1	NA	NA	TRBJ1-2	TGTGCCAGCAGTGAAGATGTGCCAAAAGCGTGGTATGGCTACACCTTC	CASSEDVPKAWYGYTF
TRBV30	NA	TRBD1	TRBJ1-1	TGTGCCAGACAGGGTAGGGGCGAAGCTTTCTTT	CARQGRGEAFF
TRBV27	NA	NA	TRBJ2-7	TGTGCCAGCAGTTATAGGCAGACTTACGAGCAGTACTTC	CASSYRQTYEQYF